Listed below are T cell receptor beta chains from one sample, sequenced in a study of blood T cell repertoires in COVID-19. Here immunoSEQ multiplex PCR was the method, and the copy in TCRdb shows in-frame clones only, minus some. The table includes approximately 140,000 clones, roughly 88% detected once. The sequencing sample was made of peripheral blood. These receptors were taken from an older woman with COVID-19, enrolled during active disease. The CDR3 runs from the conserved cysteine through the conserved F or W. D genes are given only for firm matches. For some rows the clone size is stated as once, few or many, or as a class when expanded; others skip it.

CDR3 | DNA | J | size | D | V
CASSPETAGGGYTF | TGTGCCAGCTCACCCGAGACAGCCGGGGGTGGCTACACCTTC | TRBJ1-2 | once | NA | TRBV18
CASSLVSSYEQYF | TGTGCCAGCAGCTTGGTCAGCTCCTACGAGCAGTACTTC | TRBJ2-7 | NA | NA | TRBV7-2
CASSIRDEKLFF | TGTGCCAGTAGTATCAGGGATGAAAAACTGTTTTTT | TRBJ1-4 | NA | NA | TRBV19
CASRQNTGPVFYGYTF | TGTGCCAGTAGGCAGAACACAGGGCCAGTGTTTTATGGCTACACCTTC | TRBJ1-2 | once | NA | TRBV19
CSVRRDSYAYEQYF | TGCAGCGTTCGCCGGGACAGCTATGCCTACGAGCAGTACTTC | TRBJ2-7 | NA | TRBD1 | TRBV29-1
CASSTGQGDGQPQHF | TGTGCCAGCAGTACGGGACAGGGAGACGGGCAGCCCCAGCATTTT | TRBJ1-5 | once | TRBD1 | TRBV28
CASSLRVFGGTGERNTIYF | TGTGCCAGCAGCTTACGGGTCTTCGGAGGGACAGGGGAGAGAAACACCATATATTTT | TRBJ1-3 | NA | TRBD1 | TRBV7-2
CASSLGTGGIGNSPLHF | TGTGCCAGCAGCTTAGGGACAGGGGGCATAGGCAATTCACCCCTCCACTTT | TRBJ1-6 | NA | TRBD1 | TRBV7-8
CASSDAASRGYTF | TGTGCCAGCAGTGACGCAGCCTCGAGGGGCTACACCTTC | TRBJ1-2 | NA | NA | TRBV6-1
CASSLGARTEANYGYTF | TGTGCCAGCAGCTTAGGCGCAAGGACAGAAGCTAACTATGGCTACACCTTC | TRBJ1-2 | NA | NA | TRBV11-2
CASSILEVTGRGGELFF | TGTGCCAGTAGTATATTGGAGGTGACAGGGAGAGGCGGGGAGCTGTTTTTT | TRBJ2-2 | NA | TRBD1 | TRBV19
CASSHQNLAGGRETQYF | TGTGCCAGCAGCCATCAAAACTTAGCGGGGGGGCGGGAGACCCAGTACTTC | TRBJ2-5 | NA | TRBD2 | TRBV5-4
CASRREPNEQFF | TGCGCCAGCCGCCGGGAACCTAATGAGCAGTTCTTC | TRBJ2-1 | NA | NA | TRBV10-2
CASRGRGWNTEAFF | TGTGCCAGCAGGGGCAGGGGGTGGAACACTGAAGCTTTCTTT | TRBJ1-1 | once | TRBD1 | TRBV25-1
CASSSTSGGYNEQFF | TGTGCCAGCAGCTCTACTAGCGGGGGTTACAATGAGCAGTTCTTC | TRBJ2-1 | NA | TRBD2 | TRBV11-2
CSVQLAGGYNEQFF | TGCAGCGTTCAACTAGCGGGGGGTTACAATGAGCAGTTCTTC | TRBJ2-1 | NA | TRBD2 | TRBV29-1
CASSHRGTSGGAGYEQYF | TGTGCCAGCAGCCACCGGGGGACTAGCGGGGGGGCAGGCTACGAGCAGTACTTC | TRBJ2-7 | NA | NA | TRBV21-1
CASSQELVGTPGQYF | TGTGCCAGCAGCCAAGAACTTGTCGGTACTCCCGGGCAGTACTTC | TRBJ2-7 | NA | NA | TRBV3-1/TRBV3-2
CAIQGAGTGELFF | TGTGCCATACAGGGGGCGGGTACCGGGGAGCTGTTTTTT | TRBJ2-2 | NA | TRBD1 | TRBV25-1
CASGTGTGVNSPLHF | TGTGCCAGCGGCACCGGGACAGGTGTAAATTCACCCCTCCACTTT | TRBJ1-6 | once | TRBD1 | TRBV5-6
CASSFSGGAYEQYF | TGTGCCAGCAGCTTCTCGGGGGGCGCCTACGAGCAGTACTTC | TRBJ2-7 | once | NA | TRBV11-2
CASRVGQGSIKDYGYTF | TGTGCCAGCAGGGTTGGACAGGGTAGTATAAAAGACTATGGCTACACCTTC | TRBJ1-2 | NA | TRBD1 | TRBV7-9
CASRFRKGFGELFF | TGTGCCAGCAGGTTCCGCAAGGGGTTCGGGGAGCTGTTTTTT | TRBJ2-2 | NA | NA | TRBV27
CASSPGTGLSYEQYF | TGTGCCAGCTCACCGGGGACAGGGCTCTCCTACGAGCAGTACTTC | TRBJ2-7 | few | TRBD1 | TRBV18
CSAQYQETQYF | TGCAGTGCTCAGTACCAAGAGACCCAGTACTTC | TRBJ2-5 | NA | NA | TRBV20-1
CASSQSPGTEAFF | TGCGCCAGCAGCCAGAGTCCGGGGACTGAAGCTTTCTTT | TRBJ1-1 | NA | NA | TRBV4-3
CASSPRRENTEAFF | TGTGCCAGCTCACCACGACGGGAGAACACTGAAGCTTTCTTT | TRBJ1-1 | NA | NA | TRBV18
CASSLDVRGRETQYF | TGTGCCAGCAGCTTGGATGTCAGGGGGAGGGAGACCCAGTACTTC | TRBJ2-5 | NA | NA | TRBV5-5
CASSMGQMNTEAFF | TGTGCCAGTAGTATGGGACAGATGAACACTGAAGCTTTCTTT | TRBJ1-1 | NA | TRBD1 | TRBV19
CSVEDRGTDEKLFF | TGCAGCGTTGAAGATCGAGGGACAGATGAAAAACTGTTTTTT | TRBJ1-4 | NA | TRBD1 | TRBV29-1
CASGGGYYGYTF | TGTGCCAGCGGGGGCGGCTACTATGGCTACACCTTC | TRBJ1-2 | NA | NA | TRBV9
CASSEGQGFGYTF | TGTGCCAGCAGTGAGGGACAGGGGTTTGGCTACACCTTC | TRBJ1-2 | NA | TRBD1 | TRBV2
CASSSTGAGNTEAFF | TGCGCCAGCAGCTCGACAGGGGCGGGGAACACTGAAGCTTTCTTT | TRBJ1-1 | NA | TRBD1 | TRBV5-1
CASSADRGTLGF | TGTGCCAGCAGCGCGGACAGGGGGACCCTCGGCTTC | TRBJ1-2 | NA | TRBD1 | TRBV9
CASSLLAGEETQYF | TGTGCCAGCAGCTTGCTAGCGGGGGAAGAGACCCAGTACTTC | TRBJ2-5 | NA | TRBD2 | TRBV5-5
CASSVDPGAMNTEAFF | TGTGCCAGCAGCGTAGATCCCGGAGCTATGAACACTGAAGCTTTCTTT | TRBJ1-1 | NA | NA | TRBV9
CSAPYTGELFF | TGCAGTGCTCCATACACCGGGGAGCTGTTTTTT | TRBJ2-2 | once | NA | TRBV20-1
CSVQGQGDGYTF | TGCAGCGTTCAGGGACAGGGGGATGGCTACACCTTC | TRBJ1-2 | NA | TRBD1 | TRBV29-1
CAPLFVYGYTF | TGTGCCCCCCTCTTTGTCTATGGCTACACCTTC | TRBJ1-2 | NA | NA | TRBV10-3
CASTPRAQGASTDTQYF | TGTGCCAGCACTCCAAGAGCACAGGGGGCCAGCACAGATACGCAGTATTTT | TRBJ2-3 | NA | TRBD1 | TRBV19
CASSSQDRGVHEQYF | TGTGCCAGCAGTTCACAGGACAGGGGTGTCCACGAGCAGTACTTC | TRBJ2-7 | NA | TRBD1 | TRBV27
CASSEGAGDTEAFF | TGTGCCAGCAGTGAAGGGGCCGGGGACACTGAAGCTTTCTTT | TRBJ1-1 | few | NA | TRBV2
CASSQDPKTGERSYNSPLHF | TGTGCCAGCAGCCAAGATCCAAAAACAGGAGAGCGCTCCTATAATTCACCCCTCCACTTT | TRBJ1-6 | NA | NA | TRBV4-2
CASLEGVNTEAFF | TGCGCCAGCCTCGAGGGGGTAAACACTGAAGCTTTCTTT | TRBJ1-1 | NA | NA | TRBV5-1
CASNAGSNTEAFF | TGTGCCAGCAATGCAGGGTCGAACACTGAAGCTTTCTTT | TRBJ1-1 | few | NA | TRBV2
CASSLSPAGANNEQFF | TGTGCCAGCAGCTTATCTCCAGCGGGGGCTAACAATGAGCAGTTCTTC | TRBJ2-1 | NA | TRBD2 | TRBV7-2
CASSQTSGGVYEQYF | TGTGCCAGCAGCCAAACTAGCGGGGGGGTCTACGAGCAGTACTTC | TRBJ2-7 | NA | TRBD2 | TRBV7-2
CASSQKQEGSNTGELFF | TGTGCCAGCTCGCAAAAACAAGAGGGATCGAACACCGGGGAGCTGTTTTTT | TRBJ2-2 | NA | NA | TRBV18
CAILDPVHWTQYF | TGTGCCATCCTAGACCCAGTCCATTGGACCCAGTACTTC | TRBJ2-5 | NA | NA | TRBV10-3
CASSYGGGLFRTDTQYF | TGTGCCAGCAGCTACGGGGGGGGCCTGTTTCGAACAGATACGCAGTATTTT | TRBJ2-3 | NA | TRBD2 | TRBV14
CSVEDQTAVYNEQFF | TGCAGCGTTGAAGATCAAACAGCAGTCTACAATGAGCAGTTCTTC | TRBJ2-1 | once | NA | TRBV29-1
CASSRPGQGFRYNEQFF | TGTGCCAGCTCACGACCGGGACAGGGATTTCGGTACAATGAGCAGTTCTTC | TRBJ2-1 | NA | TRBD1 | TRBV18
CASSHRSGYLVNTEAFF | TGTGCCAGCAGCCATCGTTCAGGGTACCTCGTGAACACTGAAGCTTTCTTT | TRBJ1-1 | NA | NA | TRBV11-2
CARGASLINEKLFF | TGTGCCAGAGGGGCATCCCTAATAAATGAAAAACTGTTTTTT | TRBJ1-4 | NA | NA | TRBV19
CASSLTSGGAYNEQFF | TGTGCCAGCAGCTTGACTAGCGGGGGGGCCTACAATGAGCAGTTCTTC | TRBJ2-1 | NA | TRBD2 | TRBV7-2
CATSREAGISYNEQFF | TGTGCCACCAGCAGAGAAGCCGGGATCTCCTACAATGAGCAGTTCTTC | TRBJ2-1 | NA | NA | TRBV15
CASSLLSPFRGGYEQYF | TGTGCCAGCAGTTTACTTTCCCCATTCAGGGGAGGGTACGAGCAGTACTTC | TRBJ2-7 | NA | NA | TRBV27